Listed here is a single TCR beta chain. The antigen is undetermined. The data were taken from a study of cytomegalovirus exposure and HLA in healthy donors. 60 Vbeta and 13 Jbeta primers were used in PCR. Method: immunoSEQ multiplex PCR; TCRdb's copy keeps in-frame clones and lacks some. The table has approximately 150,000 clones, around 78% seen once. V lost 7 bases and J 0 bases, leaving 13 bases between the germline ends. The CDR3 runs to 16 residues. Germline CDR1 is SGHAT and CDR2 is FQNNGV. Study-wide points: Follow-up analysis later connected one missense variant in DCLRE1C with trimming of TCR beta V- and J-genes. Reportedly, fewer N-insertions than the roughly 690-donor mean appeared in an Asian-associated ancestry cluster in a later analysis. There was a cluster of highly shared sequence variants that was likely a sequencing artifact. Further analysis was carried out later, and it showed several of the most significant clusters appearing linked to common viral pathogens.

The sample consisted of PBMCs. The rearrangement uses TRBV11-2 and TRBJ2-6, with TRBD1 as a possible D gene (6 bases). The sequence derives from a man aged 35-49 years in good health and CMV-seronegative. The CDR3 sequence: CASTGHRISGANVLTF. CDR3 DNA sequence: TGTGCCAGCACGGGACATCGGATCTCTGGGGCCAACGTCCTGACTTTC.